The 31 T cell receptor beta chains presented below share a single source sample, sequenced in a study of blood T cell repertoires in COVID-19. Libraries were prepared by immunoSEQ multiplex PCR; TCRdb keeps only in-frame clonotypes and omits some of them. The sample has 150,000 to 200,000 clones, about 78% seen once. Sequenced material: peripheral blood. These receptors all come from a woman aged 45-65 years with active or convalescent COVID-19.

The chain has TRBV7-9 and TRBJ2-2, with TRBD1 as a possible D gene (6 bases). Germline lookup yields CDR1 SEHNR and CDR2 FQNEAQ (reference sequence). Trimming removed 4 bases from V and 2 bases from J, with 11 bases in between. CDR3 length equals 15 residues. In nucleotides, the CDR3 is TGTGCCAGCAGCTCCCGGGACACAAACACCGGGGAGCTGTTTTTT. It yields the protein CASSSRDTNTGELFF.

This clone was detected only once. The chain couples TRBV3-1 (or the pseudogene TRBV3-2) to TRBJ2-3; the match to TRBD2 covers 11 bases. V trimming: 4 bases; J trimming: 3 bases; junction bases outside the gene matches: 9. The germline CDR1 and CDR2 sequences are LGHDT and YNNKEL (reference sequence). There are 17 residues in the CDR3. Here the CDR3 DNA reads TGTGCCAGCAGCCTCCGGGGGCCTAGCGGGAGGACAGATACGCAGTATTTT. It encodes CASSLRGPSGRTDTQYF.

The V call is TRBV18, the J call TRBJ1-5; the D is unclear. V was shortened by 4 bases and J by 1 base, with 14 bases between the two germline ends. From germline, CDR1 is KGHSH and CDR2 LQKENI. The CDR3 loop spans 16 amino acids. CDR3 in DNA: TGTGCCAGCTCACAAGAGGCGGGTTGGAGCAATCAGCCCCAGCATTTT. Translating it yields CASSQEAGWSNQPQHF.

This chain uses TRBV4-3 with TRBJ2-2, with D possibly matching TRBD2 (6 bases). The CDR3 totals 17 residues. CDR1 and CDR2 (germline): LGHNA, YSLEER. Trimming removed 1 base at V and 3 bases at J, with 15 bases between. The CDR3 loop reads CASSQGRGATDTGELFF. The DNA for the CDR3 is TGCGCCAGCAGCCAAGGGAGGGGCGCGACTGACACCGGGGAGCTGTTTTTT.

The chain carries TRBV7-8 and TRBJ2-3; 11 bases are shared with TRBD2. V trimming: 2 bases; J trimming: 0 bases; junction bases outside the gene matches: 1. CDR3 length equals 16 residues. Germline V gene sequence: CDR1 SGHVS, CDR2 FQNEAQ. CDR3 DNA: TGTGCCAGCAGCTTAAGGACTAGCGGGAGCACAGATACGCAGTATTTT. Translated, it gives CASSLRTSGSTDTQYF.

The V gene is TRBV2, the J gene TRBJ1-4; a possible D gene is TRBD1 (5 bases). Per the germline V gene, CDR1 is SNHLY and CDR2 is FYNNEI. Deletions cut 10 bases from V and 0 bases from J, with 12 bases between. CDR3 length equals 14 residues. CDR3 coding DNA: TGTGCCACCGGACATCCTGCAACTAATGAAAAACTGTTTTTT. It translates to CATGHPATNEKLFF.

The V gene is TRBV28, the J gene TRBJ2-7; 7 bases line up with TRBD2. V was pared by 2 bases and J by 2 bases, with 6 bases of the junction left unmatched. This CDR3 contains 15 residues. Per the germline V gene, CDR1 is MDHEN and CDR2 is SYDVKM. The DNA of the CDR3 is TGTGCCAGCAGTTTAAGCGGCGGGGGTACCTACGAGCAGTACTTC. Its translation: CASSLSGGGTYEQYF.

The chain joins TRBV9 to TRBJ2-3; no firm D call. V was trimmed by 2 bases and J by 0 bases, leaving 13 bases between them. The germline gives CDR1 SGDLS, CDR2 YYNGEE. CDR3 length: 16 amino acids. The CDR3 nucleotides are TGTGCCAGCAGCGTCCAAGCGCGGCAGAGCACAGATACGCAGTATTTT. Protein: CASSVQARQSTDTQYF.

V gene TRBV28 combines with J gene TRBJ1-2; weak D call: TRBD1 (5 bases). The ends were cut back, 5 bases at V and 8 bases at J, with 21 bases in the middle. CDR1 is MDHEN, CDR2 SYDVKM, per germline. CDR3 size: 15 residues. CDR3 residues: CASSGGDRGPGGYTF. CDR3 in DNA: TGTGCCAGCAGTGGAGGGGACCGGGGTCCGGGAGGCTACACCTTC.

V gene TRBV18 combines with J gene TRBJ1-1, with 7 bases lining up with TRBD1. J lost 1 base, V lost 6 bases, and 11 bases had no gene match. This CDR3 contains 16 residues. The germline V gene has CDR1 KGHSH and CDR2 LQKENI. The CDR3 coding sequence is TGTGCCAGCTCCCCATATCCGGGACAGACGAACACTGAAGCTTTCTTT. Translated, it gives CASSPYPGQTNTEAFF.

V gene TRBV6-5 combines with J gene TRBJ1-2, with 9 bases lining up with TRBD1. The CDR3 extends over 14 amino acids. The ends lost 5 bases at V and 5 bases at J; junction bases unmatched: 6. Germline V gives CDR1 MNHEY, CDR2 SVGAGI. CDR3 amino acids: CASSQIQGAYGYTF. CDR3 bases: TGTGCCAGCAGTCAGATACAGGGGGCGTATGGCTACACCTTC.

The CDR3 is CASSRTGAVSEAFF. The CDR3 region has the DNA TGTGCCAGCAGTCGGACAGGGGCTGTCTCTGAAGCTTTCTTT. The chain is built from TRBV28 and TRBJ1-1; 9 nucleotides line up with TRBD1. Germline assignment: CDR1 MDHEN and CDR2 SYDVKM. V dropped 5 bases and J dropped 6; count of bases not matched to a gene: 7. This CDR3 is 14 amino acids long.

The CDR3 bases are TGTGCCAGCAGCCCGGGACTAGATAGTCGCACCGGGGAGCTGTTTTTT. Residues: CASSPGLDSRTGELFF. V gene TRBV9 combines with J gene TRBJ2-2; the match to TRBD2 covers 8 bases. This CDR3 spans 16 amino acids. CDR1 SGDLS and CDR2 YYNGEE come from the germline V gene. The trim removed 4 bases at V and 4 bases at J, leaving 9 bases unmatched.

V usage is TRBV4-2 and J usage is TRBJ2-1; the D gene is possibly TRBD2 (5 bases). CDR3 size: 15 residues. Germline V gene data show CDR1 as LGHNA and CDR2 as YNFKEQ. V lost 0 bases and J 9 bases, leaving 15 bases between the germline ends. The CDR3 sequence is CASSQDTSGRIEQFF. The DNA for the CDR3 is TGTGCCAGCAGCCAAGATACAAGCGGTAGAATTGAGCAGTTCTTC.

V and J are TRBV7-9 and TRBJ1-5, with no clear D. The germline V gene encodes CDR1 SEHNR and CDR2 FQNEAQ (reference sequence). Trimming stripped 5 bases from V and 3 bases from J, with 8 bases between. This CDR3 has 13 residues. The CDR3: CASSPNPNQPQHF. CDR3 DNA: TGTGCCAGCAGCCCTAACCCCAATCAGCCCCAGCATTTT.

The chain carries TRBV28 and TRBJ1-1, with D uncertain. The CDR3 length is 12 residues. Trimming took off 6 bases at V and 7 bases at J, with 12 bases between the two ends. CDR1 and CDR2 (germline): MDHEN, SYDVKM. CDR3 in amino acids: CASSQPPGEAFF. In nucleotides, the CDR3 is TGTGCCAGCAGCCAGCCTCCAGGTGAAGCTTTCTTT.

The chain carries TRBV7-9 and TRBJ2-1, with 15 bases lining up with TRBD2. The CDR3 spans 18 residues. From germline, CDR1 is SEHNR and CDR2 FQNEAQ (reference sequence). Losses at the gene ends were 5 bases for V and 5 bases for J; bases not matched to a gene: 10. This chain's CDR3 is CASSPRTSGRAGNNEQFF. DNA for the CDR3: TGTGCCAGCAGCCCCCGGACTAGCGGGAGGGCCGGGAACAATGAGCAGTTCTTC.

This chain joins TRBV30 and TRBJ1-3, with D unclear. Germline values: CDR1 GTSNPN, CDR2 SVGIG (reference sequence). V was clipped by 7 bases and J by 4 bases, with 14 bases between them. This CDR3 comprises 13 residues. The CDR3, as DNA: TGTGCCTTGACACGGGAAAAGGGAAACACCATATATTTT. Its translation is CALTREKGNTIYF. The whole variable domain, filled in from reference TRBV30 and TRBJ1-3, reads SQTIHQWPATLVQPVGSPLSLECTVEGTSNPNLYWYRQAAGRGLQLLFYSVGIGQISSEVPQNLSASRPQDRQFILSSKKLLLSDSGFYLCALTREKGNTIYFGEGSWLTVV.

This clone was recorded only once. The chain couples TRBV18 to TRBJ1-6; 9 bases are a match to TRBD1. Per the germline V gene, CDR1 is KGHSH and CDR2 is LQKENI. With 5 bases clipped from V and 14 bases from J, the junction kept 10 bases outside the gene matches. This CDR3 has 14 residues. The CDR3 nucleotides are TGTGCCAGCTCAGACGACAGGGGGTTCGGGGCCCTCCACTTT. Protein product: CASSDDRGFGALHF.

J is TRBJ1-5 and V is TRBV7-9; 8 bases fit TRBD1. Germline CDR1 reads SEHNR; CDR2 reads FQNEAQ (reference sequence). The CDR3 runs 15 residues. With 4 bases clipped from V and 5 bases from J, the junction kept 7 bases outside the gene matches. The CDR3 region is CASSYSGQGDQPQHF. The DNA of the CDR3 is TGTGCCAGCAGCTACTCCGGACAGGGAGATCAGCCCCAGCATTTT.

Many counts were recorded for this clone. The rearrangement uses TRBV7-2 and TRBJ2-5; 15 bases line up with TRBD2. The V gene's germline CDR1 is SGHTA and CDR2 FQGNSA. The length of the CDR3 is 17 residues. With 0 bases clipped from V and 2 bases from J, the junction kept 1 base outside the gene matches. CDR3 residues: CASSLAGLAGGQETQYF. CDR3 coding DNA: TGTGCCAGCAGCTTAGCTGGACTAGCGGGGGGGCAAGAGACCCAGTACTTC.

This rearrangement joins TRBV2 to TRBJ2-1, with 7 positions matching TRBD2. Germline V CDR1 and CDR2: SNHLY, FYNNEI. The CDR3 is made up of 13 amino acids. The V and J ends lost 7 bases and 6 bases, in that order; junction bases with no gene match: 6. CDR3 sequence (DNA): TGTGCCAGCAATGGCTTAGCGGGCAATGAGCAGTTCTTC. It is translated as CASNGLAGNEQFF. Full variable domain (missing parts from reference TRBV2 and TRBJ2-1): EPEVTQTPSHQVTQMGQEVILRCVPISNHLYFYWYRQILGQKVEFLVSFYNNEISEKSEIFDDQFSVERPDGSNFTLKIRSTKLEDSAMYFCASNGLAGNEQFFGPGTRLTVL.

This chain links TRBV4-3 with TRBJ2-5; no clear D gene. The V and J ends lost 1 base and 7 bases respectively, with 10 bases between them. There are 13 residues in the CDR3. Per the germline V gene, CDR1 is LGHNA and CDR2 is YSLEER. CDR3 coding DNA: TGCGCCAGCAGCCAAGTCCCCTCCGGGACCCAGTACTTC. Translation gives CASSQVPSGTQYF.

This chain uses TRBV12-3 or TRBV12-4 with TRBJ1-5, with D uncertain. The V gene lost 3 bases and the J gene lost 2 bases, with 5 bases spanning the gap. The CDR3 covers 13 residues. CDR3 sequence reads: CASSFGGNQPQHF. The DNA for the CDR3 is TGTGCCAGCAGTTTCGGAGGCAATCAGCCCCAGCATTTT.

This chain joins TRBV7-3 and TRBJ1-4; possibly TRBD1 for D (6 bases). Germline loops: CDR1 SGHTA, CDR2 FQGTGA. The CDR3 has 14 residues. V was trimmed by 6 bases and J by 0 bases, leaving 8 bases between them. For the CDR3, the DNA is TGTGCCAGCAGAGGACAGACAACTAATGAAAAACTGTTTTTT. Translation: CASRGQTTNEKLFF. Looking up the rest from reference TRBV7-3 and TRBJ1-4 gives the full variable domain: GAGVSQTPSNKVTEKGKYVELRCDPISGHTALYWYRQSLGQGPEFLIYFQGTGAADDSGLPNDRFFAVRPEGSVSTLKIQRTERGDSAVYLCASRGQTTNEKLFFGSGTQLSVL.

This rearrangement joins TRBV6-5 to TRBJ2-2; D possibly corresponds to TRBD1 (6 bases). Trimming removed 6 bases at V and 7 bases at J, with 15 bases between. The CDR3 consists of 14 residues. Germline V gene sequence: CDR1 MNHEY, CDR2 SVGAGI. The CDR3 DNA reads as TGTGCCAGCAGCCTAGGACAGTTTGTCGGGGAGCTGTTTTTT. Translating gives CASSLGQFVGELFF.

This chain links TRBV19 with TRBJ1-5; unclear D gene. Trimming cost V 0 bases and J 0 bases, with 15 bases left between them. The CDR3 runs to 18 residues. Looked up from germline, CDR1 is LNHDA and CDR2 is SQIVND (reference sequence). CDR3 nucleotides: TGTGCCAGTAGTATAGACGCGGACGGGGATTATAGCAATCAGCCCCAGCATTTT. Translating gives CASSIDADGDYSNQPQHF. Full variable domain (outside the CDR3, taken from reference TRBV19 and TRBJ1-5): DGGITQSPKYLFRKEGQNVTLSCEQNLNHDAMYWYRQDPGQGLRLIYYSQIVNDFQKGDIAEGYSVSREKKESFPLTVTSAQKNPTAFYLCASSIDADGDYSNQPQHFGDGTRLSIL.

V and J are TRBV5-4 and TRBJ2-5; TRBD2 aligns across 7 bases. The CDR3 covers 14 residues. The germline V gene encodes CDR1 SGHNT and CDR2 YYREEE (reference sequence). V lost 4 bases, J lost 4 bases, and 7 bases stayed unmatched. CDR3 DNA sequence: TGTGCCAGCAGCACCTGGGAGGGGCGAGAGACCCAGTACTTC. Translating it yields CASSTWEGRETQYF.

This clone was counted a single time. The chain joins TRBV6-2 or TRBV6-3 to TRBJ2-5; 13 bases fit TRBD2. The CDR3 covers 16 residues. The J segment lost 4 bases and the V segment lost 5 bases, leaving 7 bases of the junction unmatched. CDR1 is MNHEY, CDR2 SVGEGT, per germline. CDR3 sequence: CASSRGLAGSRETQYF. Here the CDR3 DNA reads TGTGCCAGCAGTAGGGGACTAGCGGGATCTAGAGAGACCCAGTACTTC.

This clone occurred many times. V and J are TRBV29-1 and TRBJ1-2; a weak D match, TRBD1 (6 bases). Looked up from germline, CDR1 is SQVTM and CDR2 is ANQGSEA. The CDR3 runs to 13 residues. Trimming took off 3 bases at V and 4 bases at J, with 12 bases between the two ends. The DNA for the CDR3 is TGCAGCGTTGATTGGGGGACAAGCTATGGCTACACCTTC. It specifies CSVDWGTSYGYTF.

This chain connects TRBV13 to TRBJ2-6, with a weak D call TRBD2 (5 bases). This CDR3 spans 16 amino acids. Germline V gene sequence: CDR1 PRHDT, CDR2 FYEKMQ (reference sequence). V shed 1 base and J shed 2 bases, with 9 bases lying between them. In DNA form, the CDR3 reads TGTGCCAGCAGCTTAGTTCGGGAAACTGGGGCCAACGTCCTGACTTTC. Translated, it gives CASSLVRETGANVLTF. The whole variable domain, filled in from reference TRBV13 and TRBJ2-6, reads AAGVIQSPRHLIKEKRETATLKCYPIPRHDTVYWYQQGPGQDPQFLISFYEKMQSDKGSIPDRFSAQQFSDYHSELNMSSLELGDSALYFCASSLVRETGANVLTFGAGSRLTVL.